This T cell receptor beta chain was documented in a study of molecular identifiers for immune sequencing clone quantification. The CDR3 extends over 15 amino acids. V was pared by 4 bases and J by 2 bases, with 13 bases between. Germline values: CDR1 SGHNT, CDR2 YYREEE (reference sequence). Naive CD8 T cells were FACS-sorted by CD8+CD4-CCR7+CD45RA+ markers. Study conclusions and caveats: Spiked Jurkat TCR RNA originating from one cell could reportedly be identified amid about a million naive cells. Clones that exceeded 20 RNA copies held over 98% of effector molecules, yet under 1% in naive cells.

TCRdb reanalysed the PCR reads using MiXCR and keeps one entry per CDR3 protein. This sample has about half a million distinct CDR3 sequences, with about a fifth found just once. About this clonotype: What it recognizes is unknown.

V usage is TRBV5-4 and J usage is TRBJ2-1; D unclear. Sequences were obtained from naive CD8+ T cells from blood, with Jurkat cell RNA spiked in. As to subset: FACS-sorted CD8+CD4-CCR7+CD45RA+ naive T cells. The origin of this receptor is a human donor in good health. Some libraries in this study had Jurkat cell RNA spiked in. CDR3 nucleotide sequence: TGTGCCAGCAGCGAAGCATCGTTCGCCTACAATGAGCAGTTCTTC. Translating it yields CASSEASFAYNEQFF.